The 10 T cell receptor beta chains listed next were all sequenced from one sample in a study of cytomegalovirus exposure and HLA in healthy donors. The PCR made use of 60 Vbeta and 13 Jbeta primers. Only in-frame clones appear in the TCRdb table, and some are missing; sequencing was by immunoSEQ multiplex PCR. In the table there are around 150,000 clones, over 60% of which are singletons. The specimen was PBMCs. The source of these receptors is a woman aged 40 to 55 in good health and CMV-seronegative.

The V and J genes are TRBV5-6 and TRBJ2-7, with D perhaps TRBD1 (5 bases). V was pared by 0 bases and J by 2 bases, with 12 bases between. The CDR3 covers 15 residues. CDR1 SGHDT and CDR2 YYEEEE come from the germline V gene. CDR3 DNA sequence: TGTGCCAGCAGCTTGGGTCCGACAGTGGCCTACGAGCAGTACTTC. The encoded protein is CASSLGPTVAYEQYF.

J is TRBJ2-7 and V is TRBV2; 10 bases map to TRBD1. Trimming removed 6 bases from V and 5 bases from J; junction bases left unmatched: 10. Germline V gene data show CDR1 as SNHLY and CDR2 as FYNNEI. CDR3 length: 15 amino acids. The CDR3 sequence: CASSASGQGYHEQYF. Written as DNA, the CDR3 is TGTGCCAGCAGCGCTTCGGGACAGGGGTACCACGAGCAGTACTTC.

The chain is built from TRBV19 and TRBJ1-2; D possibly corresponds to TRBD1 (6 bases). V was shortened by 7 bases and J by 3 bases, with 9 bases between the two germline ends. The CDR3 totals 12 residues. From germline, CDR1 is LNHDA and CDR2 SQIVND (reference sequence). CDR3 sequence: CASNRAHYGYTF. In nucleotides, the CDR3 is TGTGCCAGTAACAGGGCGCACTATGGCTACACCTTC.

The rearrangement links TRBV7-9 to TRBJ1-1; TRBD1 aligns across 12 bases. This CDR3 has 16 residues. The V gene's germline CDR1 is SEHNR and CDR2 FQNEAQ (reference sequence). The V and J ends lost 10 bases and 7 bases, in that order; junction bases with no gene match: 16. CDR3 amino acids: CAIGSGTGGGMGEAFF. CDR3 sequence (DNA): TGTGCCATTGGGAGTGGGACAGGGGGCGGTATGGGTGAAGCTTTCTTT.

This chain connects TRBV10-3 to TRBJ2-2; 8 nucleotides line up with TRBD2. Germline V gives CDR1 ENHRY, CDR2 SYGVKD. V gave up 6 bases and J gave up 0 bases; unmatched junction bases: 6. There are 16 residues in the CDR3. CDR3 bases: TGTGCCATCAGAGGGTTAGCGGGGACGAACACCGGGGAGCTGTTTTTT. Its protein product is CAIRGLAGTNTGELFF.

Written as DNA, the CDR3 is TGTGCCAGCAGCTTCACTAGCGGCCACTCCTACGAGCAGTACTTC. It is translated as CASSFTSGHSYEQYF. The chain has TRBV5-4 and TRBJ2-7, with 8 bases identical to TRBD2. This CDR3 spans 15 amino acids. The V and J ends lost 2 bases and 0 bases, in that order; junction bases with no gene match: 4. Germline assignment: CDR1 SGHNT and CDR2 YYREEE (reference sequence). Full variable domain (missing parts from reference TRBV5-4 and TRBJ2-7): ETGVTQSPTHLIKTRGQQVTLRCSSQSGHNTVSWYQQALGQGPQFIFQYYREEENGRGNFPPRFSGLQFPNYSSELNVNALELDDSALYLCASSFTSGHSYEQYFGPGTRLTVT.

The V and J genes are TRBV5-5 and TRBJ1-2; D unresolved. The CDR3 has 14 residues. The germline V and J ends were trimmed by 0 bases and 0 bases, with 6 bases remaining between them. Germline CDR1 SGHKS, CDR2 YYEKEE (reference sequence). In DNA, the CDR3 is TGTGCCAGCAGCTTGGGGCCGACTAACTATGGCTACACCTTC. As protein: CASSLGPTNYGYTF.

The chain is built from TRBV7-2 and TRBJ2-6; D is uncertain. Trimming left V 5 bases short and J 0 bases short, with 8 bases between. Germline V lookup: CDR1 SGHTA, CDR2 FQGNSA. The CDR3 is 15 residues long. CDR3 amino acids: CASSPVFSGANVLTF. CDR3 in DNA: TGTGCCAGCAGCCCCGTTTTCTCTGGGGCCAACGTCCTGACTTTC.

CDR3 DNA: TGTGCCAGCTGGGGACAGGGAGACTACAATGAGCAGTTCTTC. Its translation: CASWGQGDYNEQFF. V usage is TRBV6-1 and J usage is TRBJ2-1; TRBD1 matches at 9 bases. The CDR3 covers 14 residues. Germline trimming cut 8 bases from V and 3 bases from J; bases unmatched to any gene: 5. Germline CDR1 and CDR2: MNHNS and SASEGT.

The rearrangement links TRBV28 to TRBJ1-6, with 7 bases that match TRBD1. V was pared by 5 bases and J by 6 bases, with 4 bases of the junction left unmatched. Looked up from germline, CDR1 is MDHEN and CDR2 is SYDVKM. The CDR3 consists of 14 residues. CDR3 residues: CASSGGTVNSPLHF. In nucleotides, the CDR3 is TGTGCCAGCAGTGGGGGGACAGTTAATTCACCCCTCCACTTT.